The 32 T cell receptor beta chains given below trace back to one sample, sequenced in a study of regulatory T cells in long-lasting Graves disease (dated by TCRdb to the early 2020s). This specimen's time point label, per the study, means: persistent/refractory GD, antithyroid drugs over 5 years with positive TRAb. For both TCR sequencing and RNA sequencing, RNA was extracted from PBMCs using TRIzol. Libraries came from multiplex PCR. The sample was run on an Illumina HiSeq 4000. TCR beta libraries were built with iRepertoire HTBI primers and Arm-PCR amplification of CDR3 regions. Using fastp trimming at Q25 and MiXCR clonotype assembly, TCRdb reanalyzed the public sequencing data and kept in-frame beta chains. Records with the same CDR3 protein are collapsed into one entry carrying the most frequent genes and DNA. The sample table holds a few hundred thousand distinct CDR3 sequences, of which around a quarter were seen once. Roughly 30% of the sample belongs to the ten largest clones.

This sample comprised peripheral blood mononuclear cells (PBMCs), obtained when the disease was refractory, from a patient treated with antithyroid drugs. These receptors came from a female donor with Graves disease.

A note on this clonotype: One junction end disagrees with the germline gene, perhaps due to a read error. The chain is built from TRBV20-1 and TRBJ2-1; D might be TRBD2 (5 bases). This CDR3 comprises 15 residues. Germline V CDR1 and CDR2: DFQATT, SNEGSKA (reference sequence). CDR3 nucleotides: TGCAGTGCCAGAGGGAGATCCAGCTCCTACAATGAGCAGTTCTTC. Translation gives CSARGRSSSYNEQFF.

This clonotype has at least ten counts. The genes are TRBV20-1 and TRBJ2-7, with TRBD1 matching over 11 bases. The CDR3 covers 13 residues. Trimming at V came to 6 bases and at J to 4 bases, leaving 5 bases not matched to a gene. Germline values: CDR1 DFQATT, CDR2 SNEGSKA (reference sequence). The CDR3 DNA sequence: TGCAGTGCATTGGGACAGGGGGGATACGAGCAGTACTTC. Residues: CSALGQGGYEQYF.

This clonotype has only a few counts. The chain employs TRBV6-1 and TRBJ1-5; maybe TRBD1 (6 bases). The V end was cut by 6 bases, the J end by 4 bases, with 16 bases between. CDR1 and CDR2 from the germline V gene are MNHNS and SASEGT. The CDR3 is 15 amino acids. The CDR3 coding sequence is TGTGCCAGCAGGAGCGACAGGATCCTTAATCAGCCCCAGCATTTT. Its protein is CASRSDRILNQPQHF.

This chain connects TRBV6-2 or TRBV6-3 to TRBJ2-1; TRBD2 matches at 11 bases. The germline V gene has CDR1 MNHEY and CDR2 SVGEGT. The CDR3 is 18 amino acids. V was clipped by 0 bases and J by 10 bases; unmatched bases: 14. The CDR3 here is CASSYSALAGGTADEQFF. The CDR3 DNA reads TGTGCCAGCAGTTACTCGGCCCTAGCGGGAGGCACCGCGGACGAGCAGTTCTTC.

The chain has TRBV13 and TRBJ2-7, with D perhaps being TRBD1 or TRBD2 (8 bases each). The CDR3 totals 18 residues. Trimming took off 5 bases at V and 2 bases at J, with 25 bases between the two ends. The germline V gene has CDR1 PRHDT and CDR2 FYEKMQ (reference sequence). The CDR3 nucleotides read TGTGCCAGCAGCGGCAGACAGGGGCTAAGCGGGAGTGCCTACGAGCAGTACTTC. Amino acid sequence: CASSGRQGLSGSAYEQYF.

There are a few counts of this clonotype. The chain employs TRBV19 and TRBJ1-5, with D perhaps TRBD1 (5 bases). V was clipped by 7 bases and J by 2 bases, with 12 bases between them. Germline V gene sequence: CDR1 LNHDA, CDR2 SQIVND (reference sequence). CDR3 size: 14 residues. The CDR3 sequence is CASTTGEGNQPQHF. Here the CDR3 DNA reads TGTGCCAGTACTACGGGGGAGGGCAATCAGCCCCAGCATTTT. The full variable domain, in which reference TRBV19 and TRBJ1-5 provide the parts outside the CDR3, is DGGITQSPKYLFRKEGQNVTLSCEQNLNHDAMYWYRQDPGQGLRLIYYSQIVNDFQKGDIAEGYSVSREKKESFPLTVTSAQKNPTAFYLCASTTGEGNQPQHFGDGTRLSIL.

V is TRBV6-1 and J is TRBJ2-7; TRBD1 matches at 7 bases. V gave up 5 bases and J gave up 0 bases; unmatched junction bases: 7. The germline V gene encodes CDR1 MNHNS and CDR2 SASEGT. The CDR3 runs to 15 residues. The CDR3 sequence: CASSPLTGSSYEQYF. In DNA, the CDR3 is TGTGCCAGCAGTCCCCTGACAGGGAGCTCCTACGAGCAGTACTTC.

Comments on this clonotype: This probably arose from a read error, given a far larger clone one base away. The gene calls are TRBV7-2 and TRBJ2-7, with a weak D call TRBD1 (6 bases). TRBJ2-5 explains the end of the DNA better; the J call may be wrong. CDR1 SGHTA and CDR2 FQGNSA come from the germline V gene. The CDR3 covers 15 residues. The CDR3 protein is CASSSARGYQETQYF. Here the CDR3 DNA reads TGTGCCAGCAGCTCCGCGAGGGGGTACCAAGAGACCCAGTACTTC.

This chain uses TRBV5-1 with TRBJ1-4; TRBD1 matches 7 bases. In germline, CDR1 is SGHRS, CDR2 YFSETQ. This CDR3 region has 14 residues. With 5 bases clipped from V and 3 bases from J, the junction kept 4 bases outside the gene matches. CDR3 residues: CASRQGPANEKLFF. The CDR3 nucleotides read TGCGCCAGCAGACAGGGGCCGGCTAATGAAAAACTGTTTTTT. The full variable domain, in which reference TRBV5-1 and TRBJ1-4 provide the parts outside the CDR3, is KAGVTQTPRYLIKTRGQQVTLSCSPISGHRSVSWYQQTPGQGLQFLFEYFSETQRNKGNFPGRFSGRQFSNSRSEMNVSTLELGDSALYLCASRQGPANEKLFFGSGTQLSVL.

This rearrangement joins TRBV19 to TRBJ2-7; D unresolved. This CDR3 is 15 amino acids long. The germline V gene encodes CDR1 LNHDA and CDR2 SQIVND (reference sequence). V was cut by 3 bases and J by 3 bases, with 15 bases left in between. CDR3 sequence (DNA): TGTGCCAGTAGTATTAGCTCTGAAAGCCTCTACGAGCAGTACTTC. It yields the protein CASSISSESLYEQYF. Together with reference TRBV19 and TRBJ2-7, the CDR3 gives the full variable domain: DGGITQSPKYLFRKEGQNVTLSCEQNLNHDAMYWYRQDPGQGLRLIYYSQIVNDFQKGDIAEGYSVSREKKESFPLTVTSAQKNPTAFYLCASSISSESLYEQYFGPGTRLTVT.

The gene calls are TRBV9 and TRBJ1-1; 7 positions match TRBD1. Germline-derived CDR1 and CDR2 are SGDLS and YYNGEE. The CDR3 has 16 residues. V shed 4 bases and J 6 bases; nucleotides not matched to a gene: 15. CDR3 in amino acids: CASSNYRGPERAEAFF. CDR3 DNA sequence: TGTGCCAGCAGCAACTATAGGGGGCCTGAGAGGGCTGAAGCTTTCTTT.

CDR3 amino acids: CASSPEGQGKHTQYF. The DNA for the CDR3 is TGTGCCAGCTCGCCAGAGGGACAGGGTAAACATACGCAGTATTTT. The chain joins TRBV18 to TRBJ2-3; 9 nucleotides line up with TRBD1. The CDR3 is 15 amino acids. Losses at the gene ends were 6 bases for V and 7 bases for J; bases not matched to a gene: 11. Germline values: CDR1 KGHSH, CDR2 LQKENI.

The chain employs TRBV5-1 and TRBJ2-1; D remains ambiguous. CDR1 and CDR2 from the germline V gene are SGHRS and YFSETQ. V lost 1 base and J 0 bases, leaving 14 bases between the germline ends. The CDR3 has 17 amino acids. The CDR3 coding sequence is TGCGCCAGCAGCTTGTCAATCAGCGATAGCTCCTACAATGAGCAGTTCTTC. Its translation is CASSLSISDSSYNEQFF. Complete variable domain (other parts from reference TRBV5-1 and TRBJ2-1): KAGVTQTPRYLIKTRGQQVTLSCSPISGHRSVSWYQQTPGQGLQFLFEYFSETQRNKGNFPGRFSGRQFSNSRSEMNVSTLELGDSALYLCASSLSISDSSYNEQFFGPGTRLTVL.

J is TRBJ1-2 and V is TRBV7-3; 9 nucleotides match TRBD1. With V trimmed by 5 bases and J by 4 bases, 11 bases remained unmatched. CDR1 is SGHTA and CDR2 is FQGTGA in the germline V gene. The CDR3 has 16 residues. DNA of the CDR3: TGTGCCAGCAGCAATAACCCGGGACAGGGCATCTATGGCTACACCTTC. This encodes CASSNNPGQGIYGYTF. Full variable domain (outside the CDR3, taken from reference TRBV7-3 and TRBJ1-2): GAGVSQTPSNKVTEKGKYVELRCDPISGHTALYWYRQSLGQGPEFLIYFQGTGAADDSGLPNDRFFAVRPEGSVSTLKIQRTERGDSAVYLCASSNNPGQGIYGYTFGSGTRLTVV.

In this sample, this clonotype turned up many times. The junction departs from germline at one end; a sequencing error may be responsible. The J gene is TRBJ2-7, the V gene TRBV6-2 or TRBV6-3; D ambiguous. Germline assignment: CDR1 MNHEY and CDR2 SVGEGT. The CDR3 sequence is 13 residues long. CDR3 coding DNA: TGTGCCAGCAGTAACTCTTGGTCCGGCGAGCAGTACTTC. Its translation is CASSNSWSGEQYF.

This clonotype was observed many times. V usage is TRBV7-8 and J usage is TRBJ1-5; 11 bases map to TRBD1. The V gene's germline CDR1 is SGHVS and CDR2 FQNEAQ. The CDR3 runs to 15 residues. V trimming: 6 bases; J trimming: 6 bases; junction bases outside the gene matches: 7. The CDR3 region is CASSITGQGVQPQHF. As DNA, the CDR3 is TGTGCCAGCAGTATAACGGGACAGGGGGTTCAGCCCCAGCATTTT.

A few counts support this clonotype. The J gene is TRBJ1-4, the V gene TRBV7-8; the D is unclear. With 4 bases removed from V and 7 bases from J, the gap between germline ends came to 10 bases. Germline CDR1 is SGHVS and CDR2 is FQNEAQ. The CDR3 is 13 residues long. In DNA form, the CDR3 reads TGTGCCAGCAGCTCTACGGGTCGTGAAAAACTGTTTTTT. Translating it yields CASSSTGREKLFF.

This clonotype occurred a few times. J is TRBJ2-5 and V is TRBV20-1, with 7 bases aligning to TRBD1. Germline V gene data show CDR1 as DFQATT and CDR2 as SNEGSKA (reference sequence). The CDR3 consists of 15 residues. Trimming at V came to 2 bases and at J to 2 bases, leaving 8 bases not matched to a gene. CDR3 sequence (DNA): TGCAGTGCTAGACGGCCAAAGACAGGGCAAGAGACCCAGTACTTC. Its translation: CSARRPKTGQETQYF.

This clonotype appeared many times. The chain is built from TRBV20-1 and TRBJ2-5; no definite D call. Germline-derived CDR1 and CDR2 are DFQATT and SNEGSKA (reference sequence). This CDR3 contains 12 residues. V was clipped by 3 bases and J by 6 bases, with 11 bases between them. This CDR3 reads CSASGSLKTQYF. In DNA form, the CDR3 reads TGCAGTGCTAGTGGGTCTTTGAAGACCCAGTACTTC.

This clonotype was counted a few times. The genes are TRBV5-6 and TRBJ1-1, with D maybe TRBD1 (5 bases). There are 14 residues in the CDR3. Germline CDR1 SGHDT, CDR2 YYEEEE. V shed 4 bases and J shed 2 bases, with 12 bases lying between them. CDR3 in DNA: TGTGCCAGCAGCAGAAGACAGAGAAACACTGAAGCTTTCTTT. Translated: CASSRRQRNTEAFF.

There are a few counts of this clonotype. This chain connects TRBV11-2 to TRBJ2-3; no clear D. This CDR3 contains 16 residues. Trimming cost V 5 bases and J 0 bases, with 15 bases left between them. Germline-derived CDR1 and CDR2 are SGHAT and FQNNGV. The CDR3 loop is CASSLPILTSTDTQYF. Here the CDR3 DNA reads TGTGCCAGCAGCCTGCCGATACTTACTAGCACAGATACGCAGTATTTT.

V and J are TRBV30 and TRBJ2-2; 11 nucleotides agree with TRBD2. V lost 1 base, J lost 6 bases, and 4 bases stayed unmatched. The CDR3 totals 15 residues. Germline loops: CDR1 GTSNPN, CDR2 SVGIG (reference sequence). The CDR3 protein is CAWSGGLADPGELFF. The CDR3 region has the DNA TGTGCCTGGAGTGGGGGACTAGCGGATCCCGGGGAGCTGTTTTTT.

CDR3 bases: TGTGCCGCAAACCGTCGGGGGTACGGCTACACCTTC. It is translated as CAANRRGYGYTF. The chain couples TRBV19 to TRBJ1-2; a possible D gene is TRBD1 (5 bases). V lost 11 bases to trimming and J lost 8 bases, with 18 bases between them. The CDR3 contains 12 residues. The V gene's germline CDR1 is LNHDA and CDR2 SQIVND (reference sequence).

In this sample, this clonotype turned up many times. The CDR3 coding sequence is TGTGCCAGCGGGGGGGTAAACTCACCCCTCCACTTT. As protein: CASGGVNSPLHF. The chain links TRBV2 to TRBJ1-6, with D maybe TRBD1 (5 bases). V was clipped by 8 bases and J by 10 bases, with 12 bases between them. The CDR3 runs to 12 residues. Germline V gene data show CDR1 as SNHLY and CDR2 as FYNNEI.

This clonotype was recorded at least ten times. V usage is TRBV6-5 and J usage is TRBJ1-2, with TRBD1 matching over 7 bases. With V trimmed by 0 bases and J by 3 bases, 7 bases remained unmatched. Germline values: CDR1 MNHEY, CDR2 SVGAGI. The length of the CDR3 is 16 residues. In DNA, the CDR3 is TGTGCCAGCAGTTACTCGCCCGGGACAGCGCACTATGGCTACACCTTC. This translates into CASSYSPGTAHYGYTF.

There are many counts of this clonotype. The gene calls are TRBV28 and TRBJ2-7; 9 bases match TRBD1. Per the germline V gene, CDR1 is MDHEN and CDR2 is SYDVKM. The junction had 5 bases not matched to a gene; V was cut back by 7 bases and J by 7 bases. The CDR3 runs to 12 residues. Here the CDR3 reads CASKGQGVEQYF. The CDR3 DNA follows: TGTGCCAGCAAGGGACAGGGTGTTGAGCAGTACTTC.

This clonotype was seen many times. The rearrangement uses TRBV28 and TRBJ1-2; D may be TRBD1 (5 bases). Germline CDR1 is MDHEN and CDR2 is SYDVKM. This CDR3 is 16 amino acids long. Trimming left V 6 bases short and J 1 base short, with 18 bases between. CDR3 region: CASSGVRQILNYGYTF. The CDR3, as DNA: TGTGCCAGCAGCGGAGTAAGACAGATACTTAACTATGGCTACACCTTC.

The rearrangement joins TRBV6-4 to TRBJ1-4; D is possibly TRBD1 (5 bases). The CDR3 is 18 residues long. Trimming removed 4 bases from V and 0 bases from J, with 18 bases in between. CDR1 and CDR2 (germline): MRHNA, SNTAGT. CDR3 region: CASSAPGGPITTNEKLFF. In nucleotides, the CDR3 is TGTGCCAGCAGTGCTCCGGGGGGACCTATTACAACTAATGAAAAACTGTTTTTT.

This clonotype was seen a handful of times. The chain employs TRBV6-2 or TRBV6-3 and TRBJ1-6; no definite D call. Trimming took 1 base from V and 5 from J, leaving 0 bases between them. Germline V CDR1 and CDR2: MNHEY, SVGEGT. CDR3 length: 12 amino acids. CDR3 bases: TGTGCCAGCAGTTACTATAATTCACCCCTCCACTTT. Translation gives CASSYYNSPLHF.

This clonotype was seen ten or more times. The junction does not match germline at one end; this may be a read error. The CDR3 here is CASSLQMNTEAFF. Written as DNA, the CDR3 is TGCGCCAGCAGCTTGCAGATGAACACTGAAGCTTTCTTT. The chain employs TRBV7-9 and TRBJ1-1, with unresolved D. CDR3 length: 13 amino acids. The V gene's germline CDR1 is SEHNR and CDR2 FQNEAQ (reference sequence). The whole variable domain, filled in from reference TRBV7-9 and TRBJ1-1, reads DTGVSQNPRHKITKRGQNVTFRCDPISEHNRLYWYRQTLGQGPEFLTYFQNEAQLEKSRLLSDRFSAERPKGSFSTLEIQRTEQGDSAMYLCASSLQMNTEAFFGQGTRLTVV.

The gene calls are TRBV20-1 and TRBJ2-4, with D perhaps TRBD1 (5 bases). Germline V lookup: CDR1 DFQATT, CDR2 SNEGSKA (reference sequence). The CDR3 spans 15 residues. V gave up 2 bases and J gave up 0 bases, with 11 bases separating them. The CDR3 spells CSARTTGVAKNIQYF. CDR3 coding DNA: TGCAGTGCTAGAACTACAGGTGTAGCCAAAAACATTCAGTACTTC.

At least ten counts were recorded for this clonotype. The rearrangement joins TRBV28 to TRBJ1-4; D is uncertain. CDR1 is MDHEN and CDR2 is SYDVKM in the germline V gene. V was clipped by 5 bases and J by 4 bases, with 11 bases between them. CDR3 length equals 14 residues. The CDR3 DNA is TGTGCCAGCAGTCCTAAGACAAATAATGAAAAACTGTTTTTT. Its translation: CASSPKTNNEKLFF. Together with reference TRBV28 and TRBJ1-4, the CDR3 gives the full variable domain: DVKVTQSSRYLVKRTGEKVFLECVQDMDHENMFWYRQDPGLGLRLIYFSYDVKMKEKGDIPEGYSVSREKKERFSLILESASTNQTSMYLCASSPKTNNEKLFFGSGTQLSVL.